The clone carrying this TCR beta chain was found once. In the original analysis: Reference gene primer amplification in the assay estimated nucleated cell counts. Only in-frame clones appear in the TCRdb table, and some are missing; sequencing was by immunoSEQ multiplex PCR. The DNA gave D and trimming, while V, J and clone size come from that table. The data contain tens of thousands of clones, approximately 91% of them singletons. The sample is drawn from a study of blood T cell repertoires in COVID-19. About the study: Acute and convalescent COVID-19 specimens originated in the United States, Italy and Spain. T cells, B-cell-depleted T cells, or PBMCs provided the cDNA or gDNA that served as material.

The V gene's germline CDR1 is SGHRS and CDR2 YFSETQ. The length of the CDR3 is 16 residues. Trimming took off 1 base at V and 0 bases at J, with 11 bases between the two ends. The specimen was peripheral blood. The chain recombines TRBV5-1 with TRBJ2-1; D unresolved. The TCR sequence derives from a human donor with active COVID-19. The donor label of this sample is uncertain. For the CDR3, the DNA is TGCGCCAGCAGCTTGAATAGCTTTCTCTCCTACAATGAGCAGTTCTTC. Translation: CASSLNSFLSYNEQFF.